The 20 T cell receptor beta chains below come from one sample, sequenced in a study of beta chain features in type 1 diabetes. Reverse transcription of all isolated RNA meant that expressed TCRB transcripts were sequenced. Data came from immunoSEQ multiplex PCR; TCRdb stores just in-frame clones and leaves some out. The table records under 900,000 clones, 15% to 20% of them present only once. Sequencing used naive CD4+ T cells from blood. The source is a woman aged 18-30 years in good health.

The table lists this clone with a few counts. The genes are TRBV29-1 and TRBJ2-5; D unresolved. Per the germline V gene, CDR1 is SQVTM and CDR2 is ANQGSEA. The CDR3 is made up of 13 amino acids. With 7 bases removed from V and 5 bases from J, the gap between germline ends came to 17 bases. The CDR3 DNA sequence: TGCAGCGCTGAGAAGAGCCCCGGGGAGACCCAGTACTTC. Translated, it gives CSAEKSPGETQYF.

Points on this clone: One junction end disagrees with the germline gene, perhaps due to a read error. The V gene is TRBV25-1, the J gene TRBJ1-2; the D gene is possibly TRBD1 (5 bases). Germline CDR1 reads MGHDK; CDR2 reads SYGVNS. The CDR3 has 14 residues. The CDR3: CASSENRQSYSYTF. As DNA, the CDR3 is TGTGCCAGCAGTGAAAATAGACAGTCCTATAGCTACACCTTC.

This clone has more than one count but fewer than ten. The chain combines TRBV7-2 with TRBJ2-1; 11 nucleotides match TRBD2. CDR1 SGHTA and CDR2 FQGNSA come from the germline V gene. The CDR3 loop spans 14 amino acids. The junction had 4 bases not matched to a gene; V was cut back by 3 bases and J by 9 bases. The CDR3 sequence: CASSLVAGGGEQFF. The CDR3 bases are TGTGCCAGCAGCTTGGTAGCGGGAGGGGGTGAGCAGTTCTTC.

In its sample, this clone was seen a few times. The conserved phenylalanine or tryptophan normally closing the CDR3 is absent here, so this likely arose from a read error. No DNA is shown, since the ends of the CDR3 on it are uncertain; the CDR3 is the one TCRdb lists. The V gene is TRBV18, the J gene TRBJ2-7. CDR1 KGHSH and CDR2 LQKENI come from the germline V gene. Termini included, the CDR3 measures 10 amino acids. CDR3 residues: CASSLLRDPA.

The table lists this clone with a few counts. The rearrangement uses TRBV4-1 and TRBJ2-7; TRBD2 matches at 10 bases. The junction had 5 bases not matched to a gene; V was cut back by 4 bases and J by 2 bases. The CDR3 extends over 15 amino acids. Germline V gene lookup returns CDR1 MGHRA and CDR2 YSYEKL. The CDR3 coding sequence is TGCGCCAGCAGCCTCAGCGGGACTAGCGCCTACGAGCAGTACTTC. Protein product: CASSLSGTSAYEQYF.

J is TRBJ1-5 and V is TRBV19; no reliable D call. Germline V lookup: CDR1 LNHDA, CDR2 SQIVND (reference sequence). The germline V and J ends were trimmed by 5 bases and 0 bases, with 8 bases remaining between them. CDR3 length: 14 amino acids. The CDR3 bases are TGTGCCAGTAGTCCCCGAATTAGCAATCAGCCCCAGCATTTT. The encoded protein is CASSPRISNQPQHF. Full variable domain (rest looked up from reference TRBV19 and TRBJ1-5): DGGITQSPKYLFRKEGQNVTLSCEQNLNHDAMYWYRQDPGQGLRLIYYSQIVNDFQKGDIAEGYSVSREKKESFPLTVTSAQKNPTAFYLCASSPRISNQPQHFGDGTRLSIL.

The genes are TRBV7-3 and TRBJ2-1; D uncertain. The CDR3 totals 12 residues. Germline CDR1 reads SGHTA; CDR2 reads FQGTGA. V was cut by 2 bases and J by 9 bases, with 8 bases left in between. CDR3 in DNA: TGTGCCAGCAGCTTAGGGGTGGGTGAGCAGTTCTTC. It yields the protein CASSLGVGEQFF.

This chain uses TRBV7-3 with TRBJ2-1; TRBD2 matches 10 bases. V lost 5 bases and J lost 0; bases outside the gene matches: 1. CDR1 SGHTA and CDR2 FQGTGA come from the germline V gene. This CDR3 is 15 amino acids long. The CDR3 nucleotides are TGTGCCAGCAGCCGGACTAGCGGCTCCTACAATGAGCAGTTCTTC. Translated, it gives CASSRTSGSYNEQFF.

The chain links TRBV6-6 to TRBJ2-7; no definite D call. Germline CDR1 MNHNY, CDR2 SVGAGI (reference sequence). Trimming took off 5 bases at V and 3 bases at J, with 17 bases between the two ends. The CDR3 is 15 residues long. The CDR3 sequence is CASSPPTGSNYEQYF. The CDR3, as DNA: TGTGCCAGCAGTCCTCCGACTGGCTCCAACTACGAGCAGTACTTC.

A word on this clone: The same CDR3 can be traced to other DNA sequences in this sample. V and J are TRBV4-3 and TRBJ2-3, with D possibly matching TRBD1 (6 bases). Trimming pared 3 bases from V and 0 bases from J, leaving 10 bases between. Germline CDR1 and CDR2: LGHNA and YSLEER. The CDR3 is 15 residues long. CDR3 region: CASSQGQRSTDTQYF. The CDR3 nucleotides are TGCGCCAGCAGCCAGGGACAACGGAGCACAGATACGCAGTATTTT.

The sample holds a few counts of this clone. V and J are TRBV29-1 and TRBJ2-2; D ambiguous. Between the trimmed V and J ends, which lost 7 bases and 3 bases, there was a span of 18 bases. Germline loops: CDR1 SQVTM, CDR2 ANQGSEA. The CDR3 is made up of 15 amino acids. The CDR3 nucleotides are TGCAGCGAATACCGGGTCCCACCCTACACCGGGGAGCTGTTTTTT. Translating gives CSEYRVPPYTGELFF.

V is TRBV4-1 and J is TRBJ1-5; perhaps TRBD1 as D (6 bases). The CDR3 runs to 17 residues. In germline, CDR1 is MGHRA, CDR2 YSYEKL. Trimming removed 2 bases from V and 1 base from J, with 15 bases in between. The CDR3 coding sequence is TGCGCCAGCAGCCAAATCGCCGGGGGGCCAAGCAATCAGCCCCAGCATTTT. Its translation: CASSQIAGGPSNQPQHF.

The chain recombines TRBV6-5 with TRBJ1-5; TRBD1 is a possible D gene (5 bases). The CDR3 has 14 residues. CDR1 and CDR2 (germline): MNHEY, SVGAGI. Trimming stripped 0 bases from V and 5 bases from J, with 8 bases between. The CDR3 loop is CASSYSSRDQPQHF. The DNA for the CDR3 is TGTGCCAGCAGTTACTCGTCCAGGGATCAGCCCCAGCATTTT.

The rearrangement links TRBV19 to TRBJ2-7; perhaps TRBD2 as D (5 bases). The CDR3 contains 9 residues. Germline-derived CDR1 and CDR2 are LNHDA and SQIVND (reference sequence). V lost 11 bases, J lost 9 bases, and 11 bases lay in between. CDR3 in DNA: TGTGCCGCCTCGGAGGTGCAGTACTTC. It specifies CAASEVQYF.

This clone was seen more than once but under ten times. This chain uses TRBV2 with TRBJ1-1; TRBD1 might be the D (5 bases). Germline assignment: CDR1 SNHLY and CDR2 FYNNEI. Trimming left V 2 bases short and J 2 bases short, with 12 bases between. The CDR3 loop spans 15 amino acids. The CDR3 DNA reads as TGTGCCAGCAGTGAACTGGGGACGGGAAACACTGAAGCTTTCTTT. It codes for CASSELGTGNTEAFF.

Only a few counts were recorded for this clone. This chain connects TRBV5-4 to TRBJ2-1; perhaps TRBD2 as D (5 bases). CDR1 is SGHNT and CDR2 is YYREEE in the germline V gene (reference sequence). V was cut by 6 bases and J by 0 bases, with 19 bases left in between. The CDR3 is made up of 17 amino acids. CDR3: CASTLGGGQGSYNEQFF. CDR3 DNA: TGTGCCAGCACCCTAGGTGGCGGGCAAGGCTCCTACAATGAGCAGTTCTTC.

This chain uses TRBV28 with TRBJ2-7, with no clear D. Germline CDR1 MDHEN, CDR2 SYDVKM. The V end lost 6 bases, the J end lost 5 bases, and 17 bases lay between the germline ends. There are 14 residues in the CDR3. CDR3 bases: TGTGCCAGCAGGCTGAGTGGGTCCAACGACGAGCAGTACTTC. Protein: CASRLSGSNDEQYF.

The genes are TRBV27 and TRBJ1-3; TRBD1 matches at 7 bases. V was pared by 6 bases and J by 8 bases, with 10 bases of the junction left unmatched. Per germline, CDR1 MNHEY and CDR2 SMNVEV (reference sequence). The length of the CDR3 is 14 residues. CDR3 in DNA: TGTGCCAGCAGACGGAAGACAGGGTCGGACACCATATATTTT. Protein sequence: CASRRKTGSDTIYF.

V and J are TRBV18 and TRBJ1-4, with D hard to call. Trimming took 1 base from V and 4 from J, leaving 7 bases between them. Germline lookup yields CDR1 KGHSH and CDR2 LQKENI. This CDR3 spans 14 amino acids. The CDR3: CASSPQGINEKLFF. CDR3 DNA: TGTGCCAGCTCACCACAGGGAATTAATGAAAAACTGTTTTTT.

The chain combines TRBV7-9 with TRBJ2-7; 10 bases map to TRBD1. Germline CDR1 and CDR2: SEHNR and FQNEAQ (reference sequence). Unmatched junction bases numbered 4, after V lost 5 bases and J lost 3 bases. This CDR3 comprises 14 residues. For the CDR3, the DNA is TGTGCCAGCAGCGTCGGGACAGGGGTCTACGAGCAGTACTTC. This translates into CASSVGTGVYEQYF.